This entry lists 13 T cell receptor beta chains sequenced from one sample in a study of CD8+ T cells in alopecia areata. Once RNA had been extracted, it was reverse transcribed into cDNA to act as the sequencing template. TCRdb's table, derived via immunoSEQ multiplex PCR, lists solely in-frame clones and lacks some. The repertoire consists of about 97,000 clones, with roughly two fifths occurring once and the leading ten covering about 1.2%. Sequencing was carried out using CD4+ T cells sorted from blood. All receptors come from a human donor with alopecia areata.

This clone has only a few counts. This rearrangement joins TRBV5-4 to TRBJ2-7, with D unresolved. The CDR3 length is 12 residues. The germline CDR1 and CDR2 sequences are SGHNT and YYREEE (reference sequence). V was clipped by 4 bases and J by 3 bases, with 8 bases between them. In DNA form, the CDR3 reads TGTGCCAGCAGCGACGACAACTACGAGCAGTACTTC. This encodes CASSDDNYEQYF.

The CDR3: CAINPGIHSTDTQYF. The CDR3 DNA is TGTGCCATCAACCCGGGCATACATAGCACAGATACGCAGTATTTT. J is TRBJ2-3 and V is TRBV10-3; D is unclear. Germline V gene lookup returns CDR1 ENHRY and CDR2 SYGVKD. The CDR3 is made up of 15 amino acids. Trimming pared 7 bases from V and 0 bases from J, leaving 14 bases between.

The chain has TRBV5-1 and TRBJ2-5, with D possibly matching TRBD1 (6 bases). This CDR3 has 15 amino acids. The V gene's germline CDR1 is SGHRS and CDR2 YFSETQ. V was shortened by 0 bases and J by 0 bases, with 9 bases between the two germline ends. The CDR3, as DNA: TGCGCCAGCAGCTTGGCGGACAGTGACCAAGAGACCCAGTACTTC. It is translated as CASSLADSDQETQYF.

CDR3 protein: CASSLVVTGSGANVLTF. Here the CDR3 DNA reads TGCGCCAGCAGCTTGGTGGTGACAGGGAGTGGGGCCAACGTCCTGACTTTC. V usage is TRBV5-1 and J usage is TRBJ2-6; 7 positions match TRBD1. Looked up from germline, CDR1 is SGHRS and CDR2 is YFSETQ. CDR3 length: 17 residues. With 0 bases clipped from V and 3 bases from J, the junction kept 6 bases outside the gene matches.

This clone appeared a few times. The rearrangement links TRBV28 to TRBJ1-5; TRBD1 might be the D (6 bases). V was trimmed by 4 bases and J by 3 bases, leaving 16 bases between them. This CDR3 spans 16 amino acids. Germline V gene data show CDR1 as MDHEN and CDR2 as SYDVKM. CDR3 coding DNA: TGTGCCAGCAGTTCCGCCGAGGGACACCTCAATCAGCCCCAGCATTTT. This codes for CASSSAEGHLNQPQHF.

CDR3: CASSVAGLGETQYF. CDR3 nucleotide sequence: TGCGCCAGCAGCGTGGCAGGGCTAGGGGAGACCCAGTACTTC. The genes are TRBV5-1 and TRBJ2-5; D may be TRBD1 (5 bases). V lost 4 bases and J 5 bases, leaving 15 bases between the germline ends. This CDR3 has 14 amino acids. CDR1 is SGHRS and CDR2 is YFSETQ in the germline V gene.

The rearrangement links TRBV7-9 to TRBJ2-1; tentative D call: TRBD2 (6 bases). Trimming pared 2 bases from V and 6 bases from J, leaving 17 bases between. CDR3 length equals 16 residues. CDR1 is SEHNR, CDR2 FQNEAQ, per germline (reference sequence). CDR3 coding DNA: TGTGCCAGCAGCTTAAGGGGCTGGGGAGGAGGCAATGAGCAGTTCTTC. Translation gives CASSLRGWGGGNEQFF.

Regarding this clone: At one end, the junction sequence differs from germline, possibly due to a read error. This chain connects TRBV5-1 to TRBJ2-1, with a possible D match to TRBD2 (6 bases). CDR3 length: 12 amino acids. Germline V gene sequence: CDR1 SGHRS, CDR2 YFSETQ. CDR3: CASSSETSITVF. In DNA, the CDR3 is TGCGCCAGCAGCTCAGAAACTAGCATCACGGTCTTC.

The rearrangement joins TRBV5-4 to TRBJ2-1; D remains ambiguous. Germline V gene lookup returns CDR1 SGHNT and CDR2 YYREEE (reference sequence). CDR3 length: 16 amino acids. V shed 1 base and J shed 0 bases, with 11 bases lying between them. CDR3 bases: TGTGCCAGCAGCTTGTTGTTGCGTTACTCCTACAATGAGCAGTTCTTC. It codes for CASSLLLRYSYNEQFF.

This chain's CDR3 is CASSSDSSYEQYF. CDR3 nucleotides: TGCGCCAGCAGCTCAGACAGTTCCTACGAGCAGTACTTC. The chain links TRBV5-1 to TRBJ2-7; a weak D match, TRBD1 (5 bases). The V end was cut by 3 bases, the J end by 1 base, with 8 bases between. The CDR3 has 13 amino acids. Germline V gene data show CDR1 as SGHRS and CDR2 as YFSETQ.

This rearrangement joins TRBV6-6 to TRBJ2-3; D call uncertain. The CDR3 is 12 residues long. The germline V gene has CDR1 MNHNY and CDR2 SVGAGI (reference sequence). V lost 5 bases and J 7 bases, leaving 10 bases between the germline ends. The CDR3 region is CASSTRPNTQYF. The CDR3 coding sequence is TGTGCCAGCAGTACCCGACCAAATACGCAGTATTTT.

This chain links TRBV5-1 with TRBJ2-7; 11 positions agree with TRBD2. Germline V gives CDR1 SGHRS, CDR2 YFSETQ. V lost 0 bases, J lost 6 bases, and 8 bases stayed unmatched. This CDR3 is built from 16 residues. CDR3 loop: CASSLGVTSGSSEQYF. In DNA, the CDR3 is TGCGCCAGCAGCTTGGGAGTAACTAGCGGGAGTAGCGAGCAGTACTTC.

The chain combines TRBV5-6 with TRBJ1-2, with TRBD1 identical over 7 bases. The ends lost 1 base at V and 0 bases at J; junction bases unmatched: 3. The CDR3 spans 15 residues. The germline V gene encodes CDR1 SGHDT and CDR2 YYEEEE. CDR3 amino acids: CASSLTGDPNYGYTF. The CDR3 nucleotides are TGTGCCAGCAGCTTGACAGGGGATCCTAACTATGGCTACACCTTC.